Below, one TCR beta chain is given with its context. CDR3 length equals 14 residues. Trimming cost V 7 bases and J 5 bases, with 17 bases left between them. From germline, CDR1 is ENHRY and CDR2 SYGVKD. This sample was included in a study of beta chain features in type 1 diabetes. The sequenced template was cDNA made from the entire isolated RNA. Data came from immunoSEQ multiplex PCR; TCRdb stores just in-frame clones and leaves some out. The profile covers 150,000 to 200,000 clones, with 7.5% to 10% appearing a single time and 2% to 2.5% taken by the ten largest. The TCR originated in a woman aged 18-30 years in good health. This chain joins TRBV10-3 and TRBJ1-1, with D maybe TRBD1 (6 bases). Sequencing was performed on central memory CD4+ T cells from blood. This CDR3 is CAIKGGSLGTEAFF. CDR3 DNA: TGTGCCATCAAAGGGGGTTCCCTGGGGACTGAAGCTTTCTTT.